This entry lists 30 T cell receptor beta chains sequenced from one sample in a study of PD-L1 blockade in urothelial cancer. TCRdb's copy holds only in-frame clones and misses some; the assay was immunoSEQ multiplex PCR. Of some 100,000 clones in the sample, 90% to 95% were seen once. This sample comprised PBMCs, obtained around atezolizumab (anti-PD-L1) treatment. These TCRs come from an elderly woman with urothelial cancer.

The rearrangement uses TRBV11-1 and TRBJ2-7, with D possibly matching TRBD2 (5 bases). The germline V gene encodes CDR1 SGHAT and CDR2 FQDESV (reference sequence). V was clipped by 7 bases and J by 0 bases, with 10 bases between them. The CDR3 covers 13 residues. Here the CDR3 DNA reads TGTGCCAGCAAAACAAGCGGCTCCTACGAGCAGTACTTC. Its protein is CASKTSGSYEQYF.

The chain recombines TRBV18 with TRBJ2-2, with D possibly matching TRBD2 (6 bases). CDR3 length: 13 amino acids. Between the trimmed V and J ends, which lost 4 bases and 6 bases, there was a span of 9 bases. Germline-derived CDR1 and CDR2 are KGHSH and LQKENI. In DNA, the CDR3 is TGTGCCAGCTCACAGCAGCGGGCCGGGGAGCTGTTTTTT. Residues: CASSQQRAGELFF.

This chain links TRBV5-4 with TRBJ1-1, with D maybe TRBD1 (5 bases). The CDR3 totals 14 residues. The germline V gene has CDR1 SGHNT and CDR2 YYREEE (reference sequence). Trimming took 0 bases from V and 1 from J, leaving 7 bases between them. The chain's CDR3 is CASSLAGQNTEAFF. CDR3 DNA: TGTGCCAGCAGCTTGGCCGGACAGAACACTGAAGCTTTCTTT.

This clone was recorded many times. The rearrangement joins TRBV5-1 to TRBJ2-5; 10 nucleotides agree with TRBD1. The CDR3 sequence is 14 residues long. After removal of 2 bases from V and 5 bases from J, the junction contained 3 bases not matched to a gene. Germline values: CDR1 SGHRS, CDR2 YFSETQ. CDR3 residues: CASSFGTGEETQYF. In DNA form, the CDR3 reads TGCGCCAGCAGCTTCGGGACAGGGGAGGAGACCCAGTACTTC. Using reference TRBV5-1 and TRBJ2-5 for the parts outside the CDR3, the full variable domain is KAGVTQTPRYLIKTRGQQVTLSCSPISGHRSVSWYQQTPGQGLQFLFEYFSETQRNKGNFPGRFSGRQFSNSRSEMNVSTLELGDSALYLCASSFGTGEETQYFGPGTRLLVL.

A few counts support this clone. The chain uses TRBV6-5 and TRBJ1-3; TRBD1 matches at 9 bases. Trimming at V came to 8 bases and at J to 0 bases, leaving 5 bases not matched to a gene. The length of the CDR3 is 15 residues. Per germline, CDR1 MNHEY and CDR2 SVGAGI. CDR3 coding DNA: TGTGCCAGCGGAAAGACAGGGGGCTCTGGAAACACCATATATTTT. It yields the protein CASGKTGGSGNTIYF.

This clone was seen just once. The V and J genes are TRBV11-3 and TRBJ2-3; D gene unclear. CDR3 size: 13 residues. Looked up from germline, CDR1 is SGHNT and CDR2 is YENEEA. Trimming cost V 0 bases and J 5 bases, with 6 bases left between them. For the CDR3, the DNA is TGTGCCAGCAGCTTAGATAGACAAGATACGCAGTATTTT. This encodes CASSLDRQDTQYF.

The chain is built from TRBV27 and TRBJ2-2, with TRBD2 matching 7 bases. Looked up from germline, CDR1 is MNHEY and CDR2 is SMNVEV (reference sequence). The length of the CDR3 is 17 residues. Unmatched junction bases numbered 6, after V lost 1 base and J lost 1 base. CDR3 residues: CASSLLGGQLNTGELFF. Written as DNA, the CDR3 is TGTGCCAGCAGTTTATTGGGAGGGCAGTTGAACACCGGGGAGCTGTTTTTT.

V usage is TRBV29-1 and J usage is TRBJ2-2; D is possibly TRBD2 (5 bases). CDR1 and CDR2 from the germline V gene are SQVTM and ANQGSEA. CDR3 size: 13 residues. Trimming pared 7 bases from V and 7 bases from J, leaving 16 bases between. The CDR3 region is CSAGRLTSGELFF. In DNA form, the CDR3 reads TGCAGCGCGGGGAGATTGACCAGCGGGGAGCTGTTTTTT.

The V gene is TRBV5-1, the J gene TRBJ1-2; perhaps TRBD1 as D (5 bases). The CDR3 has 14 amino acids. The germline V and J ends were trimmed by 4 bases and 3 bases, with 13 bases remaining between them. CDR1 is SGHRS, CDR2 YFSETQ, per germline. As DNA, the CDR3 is TGCGCCAGCAGCGGATCGGACACCTACTATGGCTACACCTTC. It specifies CASSGSDTYYGYTF.

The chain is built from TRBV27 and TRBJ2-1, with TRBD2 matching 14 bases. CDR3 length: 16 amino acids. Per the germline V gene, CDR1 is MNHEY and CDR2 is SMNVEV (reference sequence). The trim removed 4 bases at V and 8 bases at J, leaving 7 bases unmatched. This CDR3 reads CASSSWTSGRLDEQFF. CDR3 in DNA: TGTGCCAGCAGTTCGTGGACTAGCGGGAGGTTAGATGAGCAGTTCTTC.

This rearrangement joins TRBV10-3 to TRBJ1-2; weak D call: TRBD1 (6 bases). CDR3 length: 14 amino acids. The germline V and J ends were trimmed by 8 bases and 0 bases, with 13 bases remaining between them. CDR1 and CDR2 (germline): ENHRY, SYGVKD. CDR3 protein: CAIGTGLANYGYTF. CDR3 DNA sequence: TGTGCCATCGGTACAGGGTTAGCTAACTATGGCTACACCTTC.

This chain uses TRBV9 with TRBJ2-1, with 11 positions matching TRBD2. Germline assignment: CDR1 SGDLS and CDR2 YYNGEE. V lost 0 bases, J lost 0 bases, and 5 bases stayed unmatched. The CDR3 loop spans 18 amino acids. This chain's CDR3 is CASSVDPSGRSSYNEQFF. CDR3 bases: TGTGCCAGCAGCGTAGACCCTAGCGGGAGGAGCTCCTACAATGAGCAGTTCTTC.

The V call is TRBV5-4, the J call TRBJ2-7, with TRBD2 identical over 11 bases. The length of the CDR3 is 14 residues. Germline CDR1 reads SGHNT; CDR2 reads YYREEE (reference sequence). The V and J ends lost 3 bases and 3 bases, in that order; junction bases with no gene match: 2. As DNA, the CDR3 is TGTGCCAGCAGCTCGACTAGCGGGGTCTACGAGCAGTACTTC. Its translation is CASSSTSGVYEQYF.

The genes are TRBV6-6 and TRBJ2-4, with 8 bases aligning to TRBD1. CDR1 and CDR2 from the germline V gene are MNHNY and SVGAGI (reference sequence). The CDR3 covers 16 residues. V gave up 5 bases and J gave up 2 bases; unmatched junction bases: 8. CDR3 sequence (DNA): TGTGCCAGCAGTCCGGGGACAGGCGGCACCAAAAACATTCAGTACTTC. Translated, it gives CASSPGTGGTKNIQYF.

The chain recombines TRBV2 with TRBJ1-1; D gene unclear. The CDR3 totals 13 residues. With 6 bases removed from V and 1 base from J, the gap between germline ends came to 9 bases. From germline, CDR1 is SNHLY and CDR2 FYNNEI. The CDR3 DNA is TGTGCCAGCAGCCTGCGGCAGAACACTGAAGCTTTCTTT. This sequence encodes CASSLRQNTEAFF.

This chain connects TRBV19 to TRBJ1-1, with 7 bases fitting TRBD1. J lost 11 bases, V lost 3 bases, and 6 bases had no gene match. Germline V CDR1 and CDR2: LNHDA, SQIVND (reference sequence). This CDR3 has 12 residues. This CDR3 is CASSIDRVVAFF. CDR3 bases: TGTGCCAGTAGTATCGACAGGGTGGTGGCTTTCTTT. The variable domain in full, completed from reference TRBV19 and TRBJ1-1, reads DGGITQSPKYLFRKEGQNVTLSCEQNLNHDAMYWYRQDPGQGLRLIYYSQIVNDFQKGDIAEGYSVSREKKESFPLTVTSAQKNPTAFYLCASSIDRVVAFFGQGTRLTVV.

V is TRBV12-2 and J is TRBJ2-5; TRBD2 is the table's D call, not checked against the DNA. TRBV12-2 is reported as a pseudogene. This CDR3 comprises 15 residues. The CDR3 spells CASRSGSGVRETQYF. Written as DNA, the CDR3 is TGTGCAAGTCGCTCAGGATCGGGGGTCCGAGAGACCCAGTACTTC.

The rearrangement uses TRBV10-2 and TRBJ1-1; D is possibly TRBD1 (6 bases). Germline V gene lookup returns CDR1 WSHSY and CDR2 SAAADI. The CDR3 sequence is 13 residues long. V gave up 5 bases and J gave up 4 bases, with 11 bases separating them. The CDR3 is CASSSQGSTEAFF. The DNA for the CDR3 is TGCGCCAGCAGTTCTCAGGGGAGCACTGAAGCTTTCTTT.

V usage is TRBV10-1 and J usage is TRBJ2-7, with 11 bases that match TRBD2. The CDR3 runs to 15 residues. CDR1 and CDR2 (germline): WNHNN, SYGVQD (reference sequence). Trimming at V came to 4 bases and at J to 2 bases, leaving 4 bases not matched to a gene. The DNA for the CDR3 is TGCGCCAGCAGTGGGGGACTAGCGGCCACCTACGAGCAGTACTTC. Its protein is CASSGGLAATYEQYF.

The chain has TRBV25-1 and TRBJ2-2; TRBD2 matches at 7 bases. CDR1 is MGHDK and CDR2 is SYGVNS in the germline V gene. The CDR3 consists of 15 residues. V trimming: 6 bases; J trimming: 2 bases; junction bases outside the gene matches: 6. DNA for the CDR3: TGTGCCAGCAGCCGGCTAGCGGTAAACACCGGGGAGCTGTTTTTT. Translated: CASSRLAVNTGELFF.

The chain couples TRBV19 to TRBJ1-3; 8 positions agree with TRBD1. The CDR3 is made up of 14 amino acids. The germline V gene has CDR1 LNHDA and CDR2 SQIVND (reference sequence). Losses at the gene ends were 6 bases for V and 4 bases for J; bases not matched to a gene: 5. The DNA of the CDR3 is TGTGCCAGTAGACCGGGACAGGCAGGAAACACCATATATTTT. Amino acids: CASRPGQAGNTIYF. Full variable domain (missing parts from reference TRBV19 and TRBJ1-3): DGGITQSPKYLFRKEGQNVTLSCEQNLNHDAMYWYRQDPGQGLRLIYYSQIVNDFQKGDIAEGYSVSREKKESFPLTVTSAQKNPTAFYLCASRPGQAGNTIYFGEGSWLTVV.

DNA for the CDR3: TGCAGCGGCAGTGGCGGGAGCGAGCCCAACCGGGAGCTGTTTTTT. Translating it yields CSGSGGSEPNRELFF. The chain has TRBV29-1 and TRBJ2-2; 7 positions match TRBD2. The CDR3 spans 15 residues. Unmatched junction bases numbered 17, after V lost 7 bases and J lost 9 bases. The germline gives CDR1 SQVTM, CDR2 ANQGSEA.

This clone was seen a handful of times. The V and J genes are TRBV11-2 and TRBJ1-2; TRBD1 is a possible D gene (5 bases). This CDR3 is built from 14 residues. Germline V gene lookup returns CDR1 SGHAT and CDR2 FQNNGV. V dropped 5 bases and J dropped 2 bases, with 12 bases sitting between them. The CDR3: CASSPRGANYGYTF. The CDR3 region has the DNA TGTGCCAGCAGCCCCCGTGGGGCCAACTATGGCTACACCTTC.

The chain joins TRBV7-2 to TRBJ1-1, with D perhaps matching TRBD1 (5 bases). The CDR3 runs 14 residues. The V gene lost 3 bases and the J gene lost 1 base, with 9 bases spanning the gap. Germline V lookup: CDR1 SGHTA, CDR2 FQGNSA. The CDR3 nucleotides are TGTGCCAGCAGCTTGGGGCAGGGGAACACTGAAGCTTTCTTT. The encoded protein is CASSLGQGNTEAFF.

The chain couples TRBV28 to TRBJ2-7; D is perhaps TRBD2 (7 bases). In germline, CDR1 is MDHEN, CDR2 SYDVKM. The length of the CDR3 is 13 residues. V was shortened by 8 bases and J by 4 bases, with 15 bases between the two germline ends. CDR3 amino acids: CASLGGAGYEQYF. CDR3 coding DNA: TGTGCCAGCCTGGGGGGGGCAGGGTACGAGCAGTACTTC.

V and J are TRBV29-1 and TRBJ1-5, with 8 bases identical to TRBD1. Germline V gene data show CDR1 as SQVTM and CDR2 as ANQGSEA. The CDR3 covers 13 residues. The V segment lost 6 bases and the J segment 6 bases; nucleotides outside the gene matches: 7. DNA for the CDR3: TGCAGCGTCTCGGACAGGGCCAGTCAGCCCCAGCATTTT. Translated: CSVSDRASQPQHF.

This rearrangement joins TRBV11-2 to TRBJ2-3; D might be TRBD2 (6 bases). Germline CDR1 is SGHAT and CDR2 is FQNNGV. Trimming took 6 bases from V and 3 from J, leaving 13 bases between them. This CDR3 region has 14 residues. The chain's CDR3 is CASRREEGTDTQYF. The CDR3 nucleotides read TGTGCCAGCAGAAGGGAGGAGGGTACAGATACGCAGTATTTT.

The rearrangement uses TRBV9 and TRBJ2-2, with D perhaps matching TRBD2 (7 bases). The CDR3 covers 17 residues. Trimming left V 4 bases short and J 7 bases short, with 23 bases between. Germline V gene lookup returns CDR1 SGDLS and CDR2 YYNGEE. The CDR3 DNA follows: TGTGCCAGCAGCCTCCTTCACAGGGCTAGCGGCGGCGGGGAGCTGTTTTTT. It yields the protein CASSLLHRASGGGELFF.

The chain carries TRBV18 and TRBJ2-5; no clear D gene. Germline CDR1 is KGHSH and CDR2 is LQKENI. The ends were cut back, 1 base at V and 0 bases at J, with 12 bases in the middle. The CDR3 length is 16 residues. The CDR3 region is CASSPLPNLYQETQYF. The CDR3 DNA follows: TGTGCCAGCTCACCACTCCCTAATTTGTACCAAGAGACCCAGTACTTC. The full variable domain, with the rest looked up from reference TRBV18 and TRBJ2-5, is NAGVMQNPRHLVRRRGQEARLRCSPMKGHSHVYWYRQLPEEGLKFMVYLQKENIIDESGMPKERFSAEFPKEGPSILRIQQVVRGDSAAYFCASSPLPNLYQETQYFGPGTRLLVL.

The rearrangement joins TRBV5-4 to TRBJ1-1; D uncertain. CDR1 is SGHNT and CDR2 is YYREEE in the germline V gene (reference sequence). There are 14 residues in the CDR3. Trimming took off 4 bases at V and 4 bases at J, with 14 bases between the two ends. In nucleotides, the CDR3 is TGTGCCAGCAGCCCCTCCGGGGTTGGCACTGAAGCTTTCTTT. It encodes CASSPSGVGTEAFF.